The 14 T cell receptor beta chains below were found in one sample sequenced in a study of cytomegalovirus exposure and HLA in healthy donors (dated by TCRdb to about 2017). Libraries were prepared through the immunoSEQ multiplex PCR assay. For the multiplex PCR, a mixture combining 60 forward primers for TCR Vbeta segments and 13 reverse primers for TCR Jbeta segments was used. As stored in TCRdb, this immuneACCESS dataset retains in-frame rearrangements with V and J assigned. A fraction of the clones does not appear; measured against another copy, unresolved V genes explain less than half of the discrepancy, and the remainder lacks a known reason. The sample table contains over 75,000 clones; only one count was recorded for 70% to 80% of them. Approximately 16% of the sample goes to the ten largest clones. Sequencing was carried out using PBMCs. The receptors were gathered from a man in his sixties in good health and CMV-seropositive.

The chain is built from TRBV28 and TRBJ2-6; TRBD2 might be the D (5 bases). V was clipped by 3 bases and J by 0 bases, with 6 bases between them. This CDR3 is 15 amino acids long. Germline V CDR1 and CDR2: MDHEN, SYDVKM. The CDR3 DNA is TGTGCCAGCAGTTTGCGGGTCTCTGGGGCCAACGTCCTGACTTTC. It is translated as CASSLRVSGANVLTF.

The chain joins TRBV11-2 to TRBJ2-3; TRBD2 is a possible D gene (5 bases). V lost 5 bases, J lost 5 bases, and 5 bases lay in between. The CDR3 is 11 amino acids. The germline V gene has CDR1 SGHAT and CDR2 FQNNGV. The CDR3 spells CASSRGDTQYF. The CDR3, as DNA: TGTGCCAGCAGCCGGGGAGATACGCAGTATTTT. Complete variable domain (other parts from reference TRBV11-2 and TRBJ2-3): EAGVAQSPRYKIIEKRQSVAFWCNPISGHATLYWYQQILGQGPKLLIQFQNNGVVDDSQLPKDRFSAERLKGVDSTLKIQPAKLEDSAVYLCASSRGDTQYFGPGTRLTVL.

This chain uses TRBV4-3 with TRBJ2-3; D is possibly TRBD1 (7 bases). This CDR3 has 13 amino acids. V gave up 1 base and J gave up 9 bases, with 11 bases separating them. Germline CDR1 is LGHNA and CDR2 is YSLEER. The CDR3 DNA reads TGCGCCAGCAGCCAAGGGCAGGGGGGAACGCAGTATTTT. Translation gives CASSQGQGGTQYF.

This clone was found a few times. The rearrangement links TRBV4-1 to TRBJ2-7, with TRBD1 matching over 9 bases. V trimming: 5 bases; J trimming: 4 bases; junction bases outside the gene matches: 6. CDR1 is MGHRA and CDR2 is YSYEKL in the germline V gene. The CDR3 has 14 residues. The CDR3, as DNA: TGCGCCAGCAGCTCCCAGGACAGGGGATACGAGCAGTACTTC. Translated: CASSSQDRGYEQYF.

The chain uses TRBV18 and TRBJ1-1; tentative D call: TRBD1 (6 bases). V lost 3 bases to trimming and J lost 4 bases, with 21 bases between them. The germline V gene encodes CDR1 KGHSH and CDR2 LQKENI. This CDR3 is 17 amino acids long. The CDR3 is CASSPRTVMVLGTEAFF. The CDR3 DNA reads TGTGCCAGCTCACCTCGGACAGTAATGGTCTTGGGCACTGAAGCTTTCTTT.

The rearrangement joins TRBV19 to TRBJ1-3, with a tentative D call TRBD1 (5 bases). Germline V gives CDR1 LNHDA, CDR2 SQIVND (reference sequence). Trimming cost V 4 bases and J 0 bases, with 10 bases left between them. The CDR3 is 15 residues long. The CDR3 loop is CASSRGRVSGNTIYF. The CDR3 nucleotides are TGTGCCAGTAGTAGGGGGAGGGTCTCTGGAAACACCATATATTTT. Full variable domain (remainder filled in from reference TRBV19 and TRBJ1-3): DGGITQSPKYLFRKEGQNVTLSCEQNLNHDAMYWYRQDPGQGLRLIYYSQIVNDFQKGDIAEGYSVSREKKESFPLTVTSAQKNPTAFYLCASSRGRVSGNTIYFGEGSWLTVV.

The chain couples TRBV21-1 to TRBJ1-6; no DNA check was done on the table's D call, TRBD1. TRBV21-1 is labeled a pseudogene. The CDR3 is 13 amino acids. The CDR3 DNA reads TGTGCCAGCAGGACAGGGCTTTATTCACCCCTCCACTTT. This translates into CASRTGLYSPLHF.

V usage is TRBV6-6 and J usage is TRBJ1-6, with 10 positions matching TRBD1. V shed 6 bases and J 8 bases; nucleotides not matched to a gene: 4. This CDR3 contains 14 residues. Germline CDR1 MNHNY, CDR2 SVGAGI (reference sequence). DNA of the CDR3: TGTGCCAGCAGCCCAGACAGGGGGCATTCACCCCTCCACTTT. It specifies CASSPDRGHSPLHF.

The chain has TRBV7-8 and TRBJ1-5, with D possibly matching TRBD1 (6 bases). The germline V gene encodes CDR1 SGHVS and CDR2 FQNEAQ. V gave up 4 bases and J gave up 1 base, with 23 bases separating them. The CDR3 is made up of 19 amino acids. The CDR3 nucleotides are TGTGCCAGCAGCTCCTCCCTTGTTGTGGGACAAACGAGCAATCAGCCCCAGCATTTT. Translated: CASSSSLVVGQTSNQPQHF.

This clone was seen a single time. The chain joins TRBV10-3 to TRBJ2-6, with a possible D match to TRBD1 (5 bases). V dropped 0 bases and J dropped 4 bases, with 10 bases sitting between them. Germline-derived CDR1 and CDR2 are ENHRY and SYGVKD. This CDR3 has 16 amino acids. The CDR3 sequence is CAISESSGSGANVLTF. The CDR3 DNA reads TGTGCCATCAGTGAGTCATCAGGGTCCGGGGCCAACGTCCTGACTTTC.

This chain links TRBV6-6 with TRBJ1-1, with D unresolved. Trimming pared 6 bases from V and 0 bases from J, leaving 17 bases between. Germline V gene data show CDR1 as MNHNY and CDR2 as SVGAGI (reference sequence). The CDR3 contains 16 residues. Here the CDR3 reads CASSPVGGGLNTEAFF. CDR3 in DNA: TGTGCCAGCAGCCCCGTCGGCGGCGGGCTGAACACTGAAGCTTTCTTT.

The chain couples TRBV4-3 to TRBJ2-5, with 7 nucleotides matching TRBD1. Unmatched junction bases numbered 5, after V lost 4 bases and J lost 3 bases. This CDR3 has 14 residues. Germline values: CDR1 LGHNA, CDR2 YSLEER. This CDR3 is CASSPRQGKETQYF. In DNA, the CDR3 is TGCGCCAGCAGCCCGCGACAGGGAAAAGAGACCCAGTACTTC.

The rearrangement joins TRBV7-2 to TRBJ2-7; tentative D call: TRBD2 (6 bases). This CDR3 has 16 residues. Germline loops: CDR1 SGHTA, CDR2 FQGNSA. V was trimmed by 5 bases and J by 6 bases, leaving 23 bases between them. DNA for the CDR3: TGTGCCAGCAGCCCGCTGGAGCGGTCGGGGGACCTCGAGCAGTACTTC. Translated, it gives CASSPLERSGDLEQYF.

In its sample, this clone was seen once. This chain uses TRBV5-1 with TRBJ2-1; D might be TRBD2 (5 bases). V lost 0 bases, J lost 4 bases, and 11 bases lay in between. Looked up from germline, CDR1 is SGHRS and CDR2 is YFSETQ. CDR3 size: 15 residues. The CDR3 reads CASSLEASRYNEQFF. Written as DNA, the CDR3 is TGCGCCAGCAGCTTGGAAGCTAGCAGATACAATGAGCAGTTCTTC.